Only a few counts were recorded for the clone carrying this TCR beta chain. The antigen remains undetermined. This entry comes from a study of beta chain features in type 1 diabetes. Study-wide points: A possible short-template PCR bias applies equally to patients and controls. Whether TCRB rearrangement is influenced by HLA type was left unresolved in this analysis. Insertions at VDJ junctions were less frequent in type 1 diabetes patients. These patients also deleted more nucleotides at the same junctions.

The isolated RNA, all of it, was reverse transcribed, so expressed TCRB transcripts were what got sequenced. Sequencing used immunoSEQ multiplex PCR; TCRdb keeps in-frame clones, though not all of them. Of approximately 340,000 clones in the sample, over 13% were seen once. There are 15 residues in the CDR3. V was cut by 0 bases and J by 4 bases, with 12 bases left in between. Germline assignment: CDR1 LGHNA and CDR2 YNFKEQ. This chain joins TRBV4-2 and TRBJ1-2; tentative D call: TRBD1 (6 bases). Sequencing was performed on naive CD4+ T cells from blood. This clonotype was sampled from a woman aged 18-35 years in good health. The chain's CDR3 is CASSQDLRGAYGYTF. The CDR3 DNA reads TGTGCCAGCAGCCAAGATCTACGGGGGGCCTATGGCTACACCTTC.